A single T cell receptor beta chain is shown here with its context. The target of this receptor is not known. Nothing much larger sits one base from this clone, and base qualities are not available. Donors were 40 or so systemically healthy Caucasian individuals from Russia aged roughly 6 to 100 years. Each donor gave about 9.2 milliliters of peripheral blood, drawn into EDTA-treated Vacutainer tubes. Ficoll-Paque density-gradient centrifugation was used to isolate PBMCs, with at least 7 million per sample. Total RNA was extracted from PBMCs with Trizol reagent, with at least 6 micrograms obtained per sample. The percentages of naive CD45RAhigh/CD27high T cells were determined by flow cytometry on a PBMC aliquot from every donor. V is pared back by 4 bases and J by 1 base, with 11 bases lying between the germline termini. The cysteine opens and the phenylalanine closes a CDR3 of 14 amino acids. Only CDR3 DNA remains: 42 bases, in frame from the first base. Per the germline V gene, SGHRS is the CDR1 and YFSETQ is the CDR2.

The data derive from a study of blood T cells in healthy people across ages (dated by TCRdb to between 2014 and 2016). Turning to the overall study: In model experiments, template switching captured roughly one uniquely barcoded TCR beta cDNA molecule for every two T cells. Four age groups were formed from the donors: young (average approximately 16 years), middle-aged (approximately 40), aged (about 62) and long-lived (roughly 81). The study measured age-related changes in TCR beta repertoire diversity using deep sequencing normalized with unique cDNA molecular identifiers. To avoid experimental bias, donors of different ages were spread randomly across the sequencing lanes. The study analyzed two additional independent replicas of 1 million unique cDNA reads from the same blood draw for two donors, one aged 18 to 29 and one aged 80 or older. Overall results and qualifications from the work: Conclusive comparison of naive and antigen-experienced compartments was prevented by the profiling of bulk unsorted PBMCs. Observed TCR beta diversity per million T cells fell roughly linearly with age, and a significant reduction was already apparent by age roughly 40. Estimates of total diversity from one million sequenced T cells were regarded as lower bounds and underestimates. Observed TCR beta diversity correlated strongly with the percentage of naive T cells measured by flow cytometry. The long-lived group showed more naive CD4+ T cells, fewer expanded clones and increased TCR diversity than the aged group, suggesting age selection. Donor CMV infection status was unknown, potentially confounding age-related changes in expanded clonotypes.

To prepare the library, 5' RACE was applied. Sequenced using an Illumina HiSeq 2500. A second 7 to 11 cycle PCR used a sample-barcoded 5' primer and a J-beta primer mix. A unique molecular identifier was introduced onto each TCR beta cDNA molecule by a template-switch 5' adaptor carrying 12 random nucleotides. Each sample yielded at least 3 million CDR3-containing paired-end reads. First-strand cDNA was synthesized from all RNA with the Mint cDNA synthesis kit, primed by a TRBC-specific oligonucleotide. Following uracil-DNA glycosylase treatment, all cDNA underwent a first 18-cycle PCR with the universal primers M1SS and BC2_uni_R. In the paper's pipeline: For normalization, 1 million high-quality reads were randomly selected from each sample, with every read carrying a distinct molecular identifier. Instead of being binned into consensus sequences, reads with shared molecular identifiers were discarded. MiTCR, set to a Q25 quality threshold and the strictest error-elimination algorithm, was used for CDR3 identification, clonotype clustering and error correction. A nonparametric unseen species model using Euler transformation provided a lower-bound estimate of total TCR beta diversity. TCRdb's own reprocessing of the public reads used fastp at Q25 and MiXCR and kept productive beta chains. Rows merge per CDR3 protein into single entries with the most common DNA and genes. The V and J calls reflect TCRdb's pipeline rather than the authors' work. The sample profile shows 800,000 or so distinct CDR3 sequences; about half of them were found once. Around 18% of the sample comes from the top ten.

Material for sequencing was blood. The rearranged segments are TRBV5-1 and TRBJ2-5; the D gene is not confidently resolved. This TCR was sampled from a man aged 80 or over in good health. The nucleotide sequence reads TGCGCCAGCAGCCAGTTGGTGGGCCAAGAGACCCAGTACTTC. This is translated as CASSQLVGQETQYF.